A single TCR beta chain is shown here with its context. This receptor's antigen is unknown. No base quality information exists; no much larger clone differs at one position. The source of the sample is a study of blood T cells in healthy people across ages (dated by TCRdb to the mid-2010s). With regard to the full study: In model experiments, template switching captured about one uniquely barcoded TCR beta cDNA molecule for every two T cells. The study measured age-related changes in TCR beta repertoire diversity using deep sequencing normalized with unique cDNA molecular identifiers. Two additional independent replicas of 1 million unique cDNA reads from the same blood draw were analyzed for two donors (one aged 18 to 30 and one aged 80 or older). Donors were grouped into four age groups: young (average about 15 years), middle-aged (roughly 37), aged (over 55) and long-lived (just over 80). To avoid experimental bias, donors of different ages were randomly spread across the sequencing lanes.

General conclusions and limits of the study: The long-lived group showed more naive CD4+ T cells, fewer expanded clones and increased TCR diversity than the aged group, suggesting age selection. Observed TCR beta diversity per million T cells fell roughly linearly with age, and a significant reduction was already apparent by age around 40. The CMV infection status of donors was not known, potentially confounding age-related changes in expanded clonotypes. A strong correlation was found between observed TCR beta diversity and the percentage of naive T cells measured by flow cytometry. Because profiling used bulk unsorted PBMCs, naive and antigen-experienced compartments could not be compared conclusively. Total diversity estimates from one million sequenced T cells were considered lower bounds and underestimates.

The library was prepared using 5' RACE. Sequencing was carried out with an Illumina HiSeq 2500. A second PCR of roughly 7 to 11 cycles was run with a J-beta primer mix and a sample-barcoded 5' primer. Each TCR beta cDNA molecule received a unique molecular identifier from a template-switch 5' adaptor carrying 12 random nucleotides. Each sample yielded at least 3 million CDR3-containing paired-end reads. First-strand cDNA synthesis was performed from all RNA using the Mint cDNA synthesis kit, with priming by a TRBC-specific oligonucleotide. All cDNA was treated with uracil-DNA glycosylase and then went through a first 18-cycle PCR with the universal primers M1SS and BC2_uni_R. The authors' pipeline ran thus. Each sample was normalized by randomly selecting 1 million high-quality reads, each carrying a distinct molecular identifier. Instead of being binned into consensus sequences, reads that shared molecular identifiers were thrown out. MiTCR, set to a Q25 quality threshold and the strictest error-elimination algorithm, was used for CDR3 identification, clonotype clustering and error correction. A nonparametric unseen species model using Euler transformation provided a lower-bound estimate of total TCR beta diversity. Using fastp trimming at Q25 and MiXCR clonotype assembly, TCRdb reanalyzed the public sequencing data and kept in-frame beta chains. Every distinct CDR3 protein forms one entry, paired with its most common genes and DNA. The V and J calls reflect TCRdb's pipeline rather than the authors' work. This sample has 1.5 million to 2 million distinct CDR3 sequences in its table, and roughly 50% of those were observed once. Jointly, the top ten make up more than 2% of the sample.

The roughly 39 donors, aged roughly 6 to 90 years, were systemically healthy Caucasian individuals from Russia. Approximately 10 milliliters of peripheral blood were collected from each donor into EDTA-treated Vacutainer tubes. Ficoll-Paque density-gradient centrifugation was used to isolate PBMCs, with at least 6 million per sample. Total RNA, at least 6 micrograms per sample, was extracted from PBMCs with Trizol reagent. Naive CD45RAhigh/CD27high T cell percentages were measured by flow cytometry on a PBMC aliquot from every donor. The CDR3 contains 16 residues, cysteine and phenylalanine counted. Of all the DNA, just the CDR3 is kept, 48 bases in frame from base 1. V loses 6 bases at its end and J loses 3 bases; junction bases beyond the gene matches: 12.

The origin of this receptor is a woman between 40 and 50 years old in good health. The sequenced material came from blood. The chain is encoded by TRBV12-3 or TRBV12-4 joined to TRBJ2-5, and TRBD1 aligns with 8 junction nucleotides. The nucleotide sequence is given as TGTGCCAGCAGCCGAGACTCAGGGGGCTTTAAAGAGACCCAGTACTTC. Its protein is CASSRDSGGFKETQYF.